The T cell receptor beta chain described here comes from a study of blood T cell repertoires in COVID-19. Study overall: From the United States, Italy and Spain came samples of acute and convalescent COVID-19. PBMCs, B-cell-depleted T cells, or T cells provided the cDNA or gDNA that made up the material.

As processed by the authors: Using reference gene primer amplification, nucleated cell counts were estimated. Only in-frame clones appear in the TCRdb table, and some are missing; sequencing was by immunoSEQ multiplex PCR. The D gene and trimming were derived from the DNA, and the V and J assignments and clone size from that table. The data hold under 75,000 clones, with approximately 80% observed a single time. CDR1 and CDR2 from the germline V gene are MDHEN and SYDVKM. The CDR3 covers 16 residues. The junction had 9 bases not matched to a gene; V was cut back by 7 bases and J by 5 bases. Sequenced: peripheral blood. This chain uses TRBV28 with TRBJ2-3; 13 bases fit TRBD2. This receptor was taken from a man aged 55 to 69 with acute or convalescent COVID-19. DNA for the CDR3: TGTGCCAGCAATTCCCCCGGGACTAGCGGGAAAGATACGCAGTATTTT. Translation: CASNSPGTSGKDTQYF.